The 27 T cell receptor beta chains given below trace back to one sample, sequenced in a study of T cell changes during pregnancy in multiple sclerosis. Profiling relied on immunoSEQ multiplex PCR, and the TCRdb table lists in-frame clones only, not all of them. The table lists more than 40,000 clones, approximately 91% of them singletons. This material consisted of CD8+ T cells from peripheral blood mononuclear cells, taken after pregnancy. The receptors shown here come from a female donor with multiple sclerosis, enrolled in a pregnancy study.

The chain recombines TRBV2 with TRBJ2-3; 12 positions agree with TRBD2. The CDR3 is 15 amino acids. From germline, CDR1 is SNHLY and CDR2 FYNNEI. With 6 bases clipped from V and 1 base from J, the junction kept 2 bases outside the gene matches. DNA for the CDR3: TGTGCCAGCAGCCTAGCGGGAGGGGGCACAGATACGCAGTATTTT. The encoded protein is CASSLAGGGTDTQYF.

Here the CDR3 DNA reads TGCAGCGTTGAAGGGACAGGGGGGGTGACCGAGCAGTACTTC. Amino acid sequence: CSVEGTGGVTEQYF. The rearrangement joins TRBV29-1 to TRBJ2-7, with TRBD1 identical over 10 bases. The V gene's germline CDR1 is SQVTM and CDR2 ANQGSEA. The CDR3 runs 14 residues. The V segment lost 1 base and the J segment 6 bases; nucleotides outside the gene matches: 6.

The chain uses TRBV11-2 and TRBJ1-2, with D unresolved. Trimming pared 4 bases from V and 4 bases from J, leaving 10 bases between. The CDR3 runs to 13 residues. Per germline, CDR1 SGHAT and CDR2 FQNNGV. CDR3 loop: CASSSATGYGYTF. DNA of the CDR3: TGTGCCAGCAGCTCCGCGACTGGCTATGGCTACACCTTC.

This chain connects TRBV28 to TRBJ1-1; 8 nucleotides match TRBD1. This CDR3 has 13 amino acids. The trim removed 5 bases at V and 10 bases at J, leaving 9 bases unmatched. Germline V gives CDR1 MDHEN, CDR2 SYDVKM. DNA for the CDR3: TGTGCCAGCAGTCCCTGGACAGGGTTGAGAGCTTTCTTT. This translates into CASSPWTGLRAFF.

The rearrangement links TRBV14 to TRBJ2-1; possibly TRBD1 for D (6 bases). The V gene lost 5 bases and the J gene lost 3 bases, with 14 bases spanning the gap. CDR3 length equals 15 residues. CDR1 is SGHDN and CDR2 is FVKESK in the germline V gene. The CDR3 spells CASSSPGTNYNEQFF. The CDR3 DNA reads as TGTGCCAGCAGCAGTCCCGGGACAAACTACAATGAGCAGTTCTTC.

The chain carries TRBV19 and TRBJ2-7; 10 nucleotides agree with TRBD2. The CDR3 consists of 15 residues. CDR1 and CDR2 (germline): LNHDA, SQIVND (reference sequence). Trimming cost V 3 bases and J 4 bases; bases outside gene matches: 6. In DNA form, the CDR3 reads TGTGCCAGTAGTATTGGAGCGGGAGGGCTGTACGAGCAGTACTTC. This sequence encodes CASSIGAGGLYEQYF.

V gene TRBV6-1 combines with J gene TRBJ2-7; D possibly corresponds to TRBD2 (5 bases). Germline loops: CDR1 MNHNS, CDR2 SASEGT. CDR3 size: 13 residues. Between the trimmed V and J ends, which lost 6 bases and 2 bases, there was a span of 11 bases. In DNA, the CDR3 is TGTGCCAGCAGGGCCCGGGATCCCTACGAGCAGTACTTC. It encodes CASRARDPYEQYF.

The chain is built from TRBV10-3 and TRBJ2-5; D is ambiguous. The V end was cut by 3 bases, the J end by 2 bases, with 7 bases between. CDR3 length equals 13 residues. The V gene's germline CDR1 is ENHRY and CDR2 SYGVKD. The CDR3 nucleotides read TGTGCCATCAGTGACAGAAAACAAGAGACCCAGTACTTC. It codes for CAISDRKQETQYF.

The chain recombines TRBV7-9 with TRBJ2-1; 10 bases map to TRBD2. The junction had 8 bases not matched to a gene; V was cut back by 0 bases and J by 0 bases. From germline, CDR1 is SEHNR and CDR2 FQNEAQ (reference sequence). The CDR3 contains 19 residues. CDR3 sequence reads: CASSLAGGSGRNSYNEQFF. Here the CDR3 DNA reads TGTGCCAGCAGCTTAGCGGGGGGTAGCGGGAGGAACTCCTACAATGAGCAGTTCTTC.

Worth noting for this clone: The sample has other DNA sequences that encode this CDR3 too. The rearrangement links TRBV5-6 to TRBJ2-1, with a weak D call TRBD2 (5 bases). There are 13 residues in the CDR3. Germline CDR1 and CDR2: SGHDT and YYEEEE. The germline V and J ends were trimmed by 2 bases and 15 bases, with 18 bases remaining between them. The CDR3 sequence is CASSLATTLLGFF. The CDR3 DNA sequence: TGTGCCAGCAGCTTAGCGACTACCCTGTTGGGGTTCTTC. The entire variable domain, with the rest obtained from reference TRBV5-6 and TRBJ2-1, is as follows: DAGVTQSPTHLIKTRGQQVTLRCSPKSGHDTVSWYQQALGQGPQFIFQYYEEEERQRGNFPDRFSGHQFPNYSSELNVNALLLGDSALYLCASSLATTLLGFFGPGTRLTVL.

The rearrangement links TRBV19 to TRBJ2-1, with 11 bases fitting TRBD2. Germline values: CDR1 LNHDA, CDR2 SQIVND (reference sequence). V trimming: 6 bases; J trimming: 2 bases; junction bases outside the gene matches: 3. The length of the CDR3 is 15 residues. CDR3 sequence: CASRLAGVAYNEQFF. The DNA for the CDR3 is TGTGCCAGTAGACTAGCGGGAGTAGCCTACAATGAGCAGTTCTTC.

This clone was seen a single time. The chain links TRBV6-6 to TRBJ1-5, with 8 bases lining up with TRBD1. The trim removed 6 bases at V and 5 bases at J, leaving 9 bases unmatched. The CDR3 consists of 15 residues. Per germline, CDR1 MNHNY and CDR2 SVGAGI (reference sequence). The CDR3 coding sequence is TGTGCCAGCAGATCCCGGGACAGGCCTCATCAGCCCCAGCATTTT. It encodes CASRSRDRPHQPQHF.

J is TRBJ2-7 and V is TRBV29-1, with a possible D match to TRBD2 (7 bases). Deletions cut 0 bases from V and 4 bases from J, with 16 bases between. Germline CDR1 SQVTM, CDR2 ANQGSEA. This CDR3 contains 15 residues. The DNA for the CDR3 is TGCAGCGTTGAAGATCGCGGGGGCCTCTTATACGAGCAGTACTTC. Translation gives CSVEDRGGLLYEQYF.

The DNA of the CDR3 is TGCGCCAGCAGCCCTTCTCTAGCGGCCAGCTCCTACGAGCAGTACTTC. Protein sequence: CASSPSLAASSYEQYF. This chain uses TRBV4-1 with TRBJ2-7, with 7 bases identical to TRBD2. Looked up from germline, CDR1 is MGHRA and CDR2 is YSYEKL. The CDR3 runs 16 residues. With 4 bases clipped from V and 0 bases from J, the junction kept 9 bases outside the gene matches.

V is TRBV2 and J is TRBJ2-3; TRBD1 matches at 7 bases. Trimming cost V 1 base and J 3 bases; bases outside gene matches: 7. CDR3 length equals 16 residues. Germline V gene lookup returns CDR1 SNHLY and CDR2 FYNNEI. The CDR3 DNA reads as TGTGCCAGCAGTGAAGTGGCCACAGGGGAGACAGATACGCAGTATTTT. Protein: CASSEVATGETDTQYF.

The chain links TRBV2 to TRBJ2-6; D uncertain. CDR3 length: 14 residues. Germline V gene lookup returns CDR1 SNHLY and CDR2 FYNNEI. V gave up 6 bases and J gave up 9 bases, with 15 bases separating them. The CDR3 bases are TGTGCCAGCAGCGTGGGTAATGGAGACAACGTCCTGACTTTC. This sequence encodes CASSVGNGDNVLTF.

The CDR3 loop is CASSKQGENGELFF. The CDR3 region has the DNA TGTGCCAGCAGCAAACAGGGGGAAAACGGGGAGCTGTTTTTT. The chain joins TRBV9 to TRBJ2-2; 8 nucleotides match TRBD1. From germline, CDR1 is SGDLS and CDR2 YYNGEE. The CDR3 extends over 14 amino acids. After removal of 4 bases from V and 7 bases from J, the junction contained 6 bases not matched to a gene.

In its sample, this clone was seen once. The V and J genes are TRBV9 and TRBJ2-1, with D maybe TRBD2 (5 bases). Trimming left V 4 bases short and J 7 bases short, with 15 bases between. This CDR3 is built from 14 residues. Germline V gene data show CDR1 as SGDLS and CDR2 as YYNGEE. CDR3 sequence: CASSRRSVFNEQFF. The CDR3 nucleotides are TGTGCCAGCAGCCGGAGGTCGGTTTTTAATGAGCAGTTCTTC.

V gene TRBV2 combines with J gene TRBJ2-1; TRBD2 matches 7 bases. Germline V lookup: CDR1 SNHLY, CDR2 FYNNEI. Unmatched junction bases numbered 12, after V lost 2 bases and J lost 8 bases. This CDR3 has 16 residues. CDR3 sequence reads: CASSERAGPTWDEQFF. The CDR3 bases are TGTGCCAGCAGTGAACGAGCGGGACCGACGTGGGATGAGCAGTTCTTC. The whole variable domain, remainder taken from reference TRBV2 and TRBJ2-1, is EPEVTQTPSHQVTQMGQEVILRCVPISNHLYFYWYRQILGQKVEFLVSFYNNEISEKSEIFDDQFSVERPDGSNFTLKIRSTKLEDSAMYFCASSERAGPTWDEQFFGPGTRLTVL.

This rearrangement joins TRBV4-2 to TRBJ2-7; D is undetermined. The germline V and J ends were trimmed by 1 base and 2 bases, with 3 bases remaining between them. Germline CDR1 is LGHNA and CDR2 is YNFKEQ. The CDR3 length is 12 residues. CDR3 region: CASSQGAYEQYF. Here the CDR3 DNA reads TGTGCCAGCAGCCAAGGAGCCTACGAGCAGTACTTC.

The chain has TRBV6-5 and TRBJ1-1; D is uncertain. With 5 bases removed from V and 8 bases from J, the gap between germline ends came to 15 bases. This CDR3 is 13 amino acids long. The germline gives CDR1 MNHEY, CDR2 SVGAGI. Written as DNA, the CDR3 is TGTGCCAGCAGTGAAGCGGAGTCCGGCGAAGCTTTCTTT. This sequence encodes CASSEAESGEAFF.

The chain couples TRBV5-6 to TRBJ2-7; D perhaps matches TRBD1 (6 bases). This CDR3 has 12 residues. Germline V lookup: CDR1 SGHDT, CDR2 YYEEEE. The ends were cut back, 4 bases at V and 5 bases at J, with 10 bases in the middle. Here the CDR3 reads CASSQDSHEQYF. The CDR3 nucleotides read TGTGCCAGCAGCCAGGACAGCCACGAGCAGTACTTC.

The CDR3 here is CASSSTSGAQYF. The CDR3, as DNA: TGTGCCAGCAGCTCGACTAGCGGGGCCCAGTACTTC. This chain links TRBV5-4 with TRBJ2-5; 11 bases map to TRBD2. The CDR3 is 12 residues long. Germline loops: CDR1 SGHNT, CDR2 YYREEE (reference sequence). After removal of 3 bases from V and 9 bases from J, the junction contained 1 base not matched to a gene.

This rearrangement joins TRBV9 to TRBJ2-3; 11 bases are shared with TRBD2. Germline V gene data show CDR1 as SGDLS and CDR2 as YYNGEE. This CDR3 has 19 amino acids. With V trimmed by 0 bases and J by 5 bases, 14 bases remained unmatched. The CDR3 DNA reads as TGTGCCAGCAGCGTAGGGGTAGCGGGAGGGCAGAGCGGGCGAGATACGCAGTATTTT. It yields the protein CASSVGVAGGQSGRDTQYF.

The V and J genes are TRBV5-5 and TRBJ2-7; 7 bases align to TRBD1. V lost 1 base to trimming and J lost 3 bases; unmatched junction nucleotides: 7. There are 15 residues in the CDR3. CDR1 and CDR2 from the germline V gene are SGHKS and YYEKEE (reference sequence). CDR3 residues: CASSLITGAHYEQYF. For the CDR3, the DNA is TGTGCCAGCAGCTTGATAACAGGGGCGCACTACGAGCAGTACTTC.

J is TRBJ2-1 and V is TRBV5-4; 7 bases map to TRBD2. In germline, CDR1 is SGHNT, CDR2 YYREEE (reference sequence). V dropped 4 bases and J dropped 6; count of bases not matched to a gene: 7. This CDR3 has 14 residues. The CDR3 reads CASSPGGGGNEQFF. The CDR3, as DNA: TGTGCCAGCAGCCCCGGTGGGGGGGGCAATGAGCAGTTCTTC.

This rearrangement joins TRBV19 to TRBJ2-7; 7 bases map to TRBD1. With 6 bases clipped from V and 0 bases from J, the junction kept 5 bases outside the gene matches. This CDR3 has 14 amino acids. Germline CDR1 reads LNHDA; CDR2 reads SQIVND (reference sequence). The CDR3 reads CASSGTESSYEQYF. The CDR3 DNA follows: TGTGCCAGTAGCGGGACAGAAAGCTCCTACGAGCAGTACTTC.